The 17 T cell receptor beta chains reported below all come from one sample, sequenced in a study of blood T cell repertoires in COVID-19. Assay: immunoSEQ multiplex PCR; the TCRdb copy retains only in-frame clones and omits some. The data contain some 100,000 clones, about 86% of them singletons. Sequencing was performed on PBMCs or T cells enriched from blood (not recorded which). All receptors derive from a woman aged 45-65 years who had recovered from COVID-19.

The chain links TRBV15 to TRBJ1-2; possibly TRBD1 for D (5 bases). The CDR3 has 13 residues. Germline V CDR1 and CDR2: LNHNV, YYDKDF (reference sequence). Deletions cut 3 bases from V and 2 bases from J, with 7 bases between. CDR3 nucleotide sequence: TGTGCCACCAGCAGTTCAGGGAACTATGGCTACACCTTC. It yields the protein CATSSSGNYGYTF. The complete variable domain, with remaining parts taken from reference TRBV15 and TRBJ1-2, reads DAMVIQNPRYQVTQFGKPVTLSCSQTLNHNVMYWYQQKSSQAPKLLFHYYDKDFNNEADTPDNFQSRRPNTSFCFLDIRSPGLGDTAMYLCATSSSGNYGYTFGSGTRLTVV.

The chain employs TRBV7-9 and TRBJ2-1; D is perhaps TRBD1 (6 bases). Deletions cut 5 bases from V and 3 bases from J, with 17 bases between. The germline CDR1 and CDR2 sequences are SEHNR and FQNEAQ (reference sequence). The CDR3 is 16 amino acids. CDR3 coding DNA: TGTGCCAGCAGCAGACCTACAGGGTCCCACTACAATGAGCAGTTCTTC. Translated, it gives CASSRPTGSHYNEQFF.

The chain links TRBV5-1 to TRBJ2-3, with 11 bases identical to TRBD2. The CDR3 sequence is 17 residues long. From germline, CDR1 is SGHRS and CDR2 YFSETQ. J was trimmed by 0 bases and V by 2 bases; bases with no gene match: 5. The CDR3 nucleotides read TGCGCCAGCAGCTTTTCTAGCGGGGGGACTAGCACAGATACGCAGTATTTT. Translating gives CASSFSSGGTSTDTQYF.

This chain connects TRBV19 to TRBJ2-1; 9 bases are a match to TRBD2. The V and J ends lost 4 bases and 5 bases, in that order; junction bases with no gene match: 12. Germline V lookup: CDR1 LNHDA, CDR2 SQIVND (reference sequence). CDR3 length: 17 amino acids. The CDR3 spells CASSSGRGQLGNNEQFF. The DNA for the CDR3 is TGTGCCAGTAGTAGCGGGAGGGGCCAGCTGGGAAACAATGAGCAGTTCTTC. The whole variable domain, filled in from reference TRBV19 and TRBJ2-1, reads DGGITQSPKYLFRKEGQNVTLSCEQNLNHDAMYWYRQDPGQGLRLIYYSQIVNDFQKGDIAEGYSVSREKKESFPLTVTSAQKNPTAFYLCASSSGRGQLGNNEQFFGPGTRLTVL.

This chain links TRBV11-2 with TRBJ1-1; 9 nucleotides match TRBD1. This CDR3 is 14 amino acids long. CDR1 is SGHAT and CDR2 is FQNNGV in the germline V gene. V trimming: 6 bases; J trimming: 4 bases; junction bases outside the gene matches: 6. The CDR3 nucleotides read TGTGCCAGCAGGGTCACAGGGGGCGTCACTGAAGCTTTCTTT. Translating it yields CASRVTGGVTEAFF.

The chain carries TRBV15 and TRBJ2-7; D gene uncertain. Between the trimmed V and J ends, which lost 5 bases and 3 bases, there was a span of 8 bases. Germline CDR1 LNHNV, CDR2 YYDKDF (reference sequence). This CDR3 region has 12 residues. CDR3 region: CATSLDNYEQYF. The CDR3 coding sequence is TGTGCCACCAGCCTCGACAACTACGAGCAGTACTTC.

In this sample, this clone turned up once. The gene calls are TRBV18 and TRBJ2-5; D is possibly TRBD2 (6 bases). Trimming removed 1 base at V and 1 base at J, with 13 bases between. The CDR3 is 16 amino acids. Looked up from germline, CDR1 is KGHSH and CDR2 is LQKENI. The CDR3 region has the DNA TGTGCCAGCTCACCACAGGGCGGGGCCACCCAAGAGACCCAGTACTTC. Translation: CASSPQGGATQETQYF.

The rearrangement links TRBV25-1 to TRBJ2-1, with D hard to call. CDR1 is MGHDK and CDR2 is SYGVNS in the germline V gene. The CDR3 is 13 residues long. Deletions cut 2 bases from V and 7 bases from J, with 9 bases between. The CDR3 spells CASSEKRFNEQFF. The CDR3 DNA reads TGTGCCAGCAGTGAAAAACGGTTTAATGAGCAGTTCTTC.

This chain uses TRBV4-1 with TRBJ1-3, with 9 bases that match TRBD1. V shed 4 bases and J 2 bases; nucleotides not matched to a gene: 6. This CDR3 spans 16 amino acids. Germline V CDR1 and CDR2: MGHRA, YSYEKL. CDR3 region: CASSPGQGHTGNTIYF. The DNA for the CDR3 is TGCGCCAGCAGCCCAGGACAGGGGCATACTGGAAACACCATATATTTT.

On this clone: Germline and junction disagree at one end, which may indicate a read error. The chain has TRBV3-1 (or the pseudogene TRBV3-2) and TRBJ1-4, with 8 bases lining up with TRBD1. CDR3 size: 15 residues. Looked up from germline, CDR1 is LGHDT and CDR2 is YNNKEL (reference sequence). The CDR3 bases are TGTGCCAGCACCCAAGGACAGGGATTCGGGGAAAAACTGTTTTTT. It translates to CASTQGQGFGEKLFF.

In its sample, this clone was seen once. CDR3 amino acids: CASSIRLGRLSEQFF. The CDR3 DNA reads as TGTGCCAGTAGTATTCGTCTAGGGAGGCTTAGTGAGCAGTTCTTC. The V gene is TRBV19, the J gene TRBJ2-1; perhaps TRBD2 as D (6 bases). The V gene lost 3 bases and the J gene lost 9 bases, with 18 bases spanning the gap. The CDR3 covers 15 residues. Germline V gene sequence: CDR1 LNHDA, CDR2 SQIVND (reference sequence). The whole variable domain, remainder taken from reference TRBV19 and TRBJ2-1, is DGGITQSPKYLFRKEGQNVTLSCEQNLNHDAMYWYRQDPGQGLRLIYYSQIVNDFQKGDIAEGYSVSREKKESFPLTVTSAQKNPTAFYLCASSIRLGRLSEQFFGPGTRLTVL.

The chain uses TRBV5-5 and TRBJ2-5, with 8 bases that match TRBD1. V lost 5 bases, J lost 4 bases, and 10 bases stayed unmatched. This CDR3 has 15 amino acids. Germline CDR1 is SGHKS and CDR2 is YYEKEE (reference sequence). This CDR3 is CASSFTPGTGETQYF. For the CDR3, the DNA is TGTGCCAGCAGTTTTACCCCCGGGACAGGAGAGACCCAGTACTTC.

The V and J genes are TRBV5-1 and TRBJ2-3, with 9 bases fitting TRBD1. J lost 5 bases, V lost 3 bases, and 7 bases had no gene match. CDR1 and CDR2 from the germline V gene are SGHRS and YFSETQ. The CDR3 spans 15 residues. The CDR3 DNA sequence: TGCGCCAGCAGCTCGACAGGGGGTAACGTAGATACGCAGTATTTT. Translated: CASSSTGGNVDTQYF.

This rearrangement joins TRBV7-9 to TRBJ2-5, with D maybe TRBD2 (5 bases). CDR3 length: 14 amino acids. Looked up from germline, CDR1 is SEHNR and CDR2 is FQNEAQ (reference sequence). The V gene lost 0 bases and the J gene lost 5 bases, with 10 bases spanning the gap. This chain's CDR3 is CASSLARGDETQYF. The CDR3 coding sequence is TGTGCCAGCAGCTTAGCCCGGGGAGACGAGACCCAGTACTTC.

The chain uses TRBV6-7 and TRBJ1-1; 7 bases line up with TRBD1. Being an ORF, TRBV6-7 has a function that is uncertain. CDR3 length: 18 residues. Germline trimming cut 6 bases from V and 4 bases from J; bases unmatched to any gene: 20. CDR3 protein: CASRPYEPTGRRSTEAFF. The CDR3 coding sequence is TGTGCCAGCAGACCATATGAGCCGACAGGGAGGAGGAGCACTGAAGCTTTCTTT.

This clone was counted a few times. This chain links TRBV4-1 with TRBJ1-2; D unclear. V dropped 1 base and J dropped 3 bases, with 3 bases sitting between them. CDR3 length: 12 residues. Germline CDR1 and CDR2: MGHRA and YSYEKL. The CDR3 region has the DNA TGCGCCAGCAGCCAAGCTTACTATGGCTACACCTTC. Protein sequence: CASSQAYYGYTF.

The chain recombines TRBV9 with TRBJ2-3; 7 bases are a match to TRBD2. The junction had 5 bases not matched to a gene; V was cut back by 6 bases and J by 1 base. Germline CDR1 reads SGDLS; CDR2 reads YYNGEE. This CDR3 contains 14 residues. CDR3 region: CASTLGGGTDTQYF. DNA for the CDR3: TGTGCCAGCACCCTGGGGGGGGGCACAGATACGCAGTATTTT.